This T cell receptor beta chain was captured in a study of Graves' ophthalmopathy and Graves' hyperthyroidism. Study information: The study drew peripheral blood at initial diagnosis, before any treatment.

This clonotype was seen ten or more times. The junction differs from germline at one of its ends, possibly a read error. RNA transcripts were the template, and TCR beta CDR3 regions were amplified from them. Amplification began with first-round RT-PCR using HTBI primers, then second-round multiplex PCR was performed. TCRdb re-derived calls from the multiplex PCR reads in MiXCR, one entry per CDR3 protein. In the table there are 620,000 or so distinct CDR3 sequences, 22% of which are singletons. This CDR3 has 13 residues. Per the germline V gene, CDR1 is LNHDA and CDR2 is SQIVND (reference sequence). Sequencing was carried out using peripheral blood. This TCR came from a woman between 18 and 29 years old with stable Graves' hyperthyroidism. Some clones in this sample may be carry-over from other donors' samples. The chain links TRBV19 to TRBJ1-1, with D possibly matching TRBD1 (6 bases). CDR3 region: CASSRGMNTEAFF. The CDR3 coding sequence is TGTGCCAGCAGTAGGGGGATGAACACTGAAGCTTTCTTT.